This T cell receptor beta chain appears in the sequencing data of a study of Graves' ophthalmopathy and Graves' hyperthyroidism. Trimming stripped 2 bases from V and 1 base from J, with 11 bases between. Germline lookup yields CDR1 MNHNS and CDR2 SASEGT. The CDR3 totals 15 residues. Overall study results and limits: Most clonotypes expanded in thyroid above 0.001 frequency were present in blood too.

This clonotype occurred many times. What it binds is not known. Amplifying from RNA transcripts, the study obtained TCR beta CDR3 regions. Second-round multiplex PCR came after a first-round RT-PCR that employed HTBI primers. MiXCR, applied by TCRdb to the multiplex PCR reads, yields one record per CDR3 protein. The data hold a few hundred thousand distinct CDR3 sequences, with under 25% observed a single time. This receptor was taken from a woman aged 18-30 years with stable Graves' hyperthyroidism. The chain recombines TRBV6-1 with TRBJ1-1; D is unresolved. The sequencing sample was made of peripheral blood. The CDR3 coding sequence is TGTGCCAGCAGTGAAAACCCCCAATGGAACACTGAAGCTTTCTTT. Translation gives CASSENPQWNTEAFF.